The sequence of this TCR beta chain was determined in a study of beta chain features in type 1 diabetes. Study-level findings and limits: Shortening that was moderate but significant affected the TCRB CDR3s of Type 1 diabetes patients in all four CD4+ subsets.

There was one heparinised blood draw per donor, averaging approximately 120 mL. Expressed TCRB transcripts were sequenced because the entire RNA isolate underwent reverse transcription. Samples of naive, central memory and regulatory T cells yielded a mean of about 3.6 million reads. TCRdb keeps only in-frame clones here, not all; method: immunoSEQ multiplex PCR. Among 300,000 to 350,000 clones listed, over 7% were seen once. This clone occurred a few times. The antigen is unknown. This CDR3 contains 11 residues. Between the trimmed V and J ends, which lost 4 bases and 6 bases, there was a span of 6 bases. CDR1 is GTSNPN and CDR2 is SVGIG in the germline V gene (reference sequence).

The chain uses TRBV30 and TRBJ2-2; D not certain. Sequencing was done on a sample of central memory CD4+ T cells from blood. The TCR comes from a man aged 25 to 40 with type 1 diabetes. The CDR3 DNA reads TGTGCCTGGAACTTGGCCGGGGAGCTGTTTTTT. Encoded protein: CAWNLAGELFF.